This T cell receptor (beta chain) was documented in a study of T-cell reconstitution after alpha-beta-depleted transplantation in children. Overall study findings and caveats: Several hundred rapidly expanded clones from non-depleted graft cells reportedly supplied alpha-beta T cells about two months post-transplant.

A library of TCRbeta sequences, prepared with unique molecular identifiers, was generated. TCRdb reprocessed the PCR reads via MiXCR and lists one record per CDR3 protein. The table lists approximately 800,000 distinct CDR3 sequences, around 15% of them singletons, with under 6% in the top ten. This clonotype was counted only a few times. The target antigen is unknown. With V trimmed by 0 bases and J by 2 bases, 15 bases remained unmatched. The V gene's germline CDR1 is SQVTM and CDR2 ANQGSEA. This CDR3 is built from 19 residues. This rearrangement joins TRBV29-1 to TRBJ2-1; 8 bases map to TRBD1. The source was PBMCs, mostly from graft donor cells, collected 360 days after TCRalphabeta/CD19-depleted stem cell transplant. The receptor's source is a male patient aged 5 to 17 who had a stem cell transplant for acute lymphoblastic leukemia, so the T cells may come from the graft donor. CDR3 loop: CSVEDLLFRGQGPYNEQFF. CDR3 sequence (DNA): TGCAGCGTTGAAGATCTTCTATTCCGTGGACAGGGACCCTACAATGAGCAGTTCTTC.